What follows are 23 T cell receptor beta chains derived from one specimen sequenced in a study of CD8 T cells in ankylosing spondylitis. Study-level points and caveats: Ankylosing spondylitis blood appeared to carry a characteristic TCR beta motif of roughly eight highly homologous variants.

TCRdb reprocessed the 5' RACE reads via MiXCR and lists one record per CDR3 protein. There are hundreds of thousands of distinct CDR3 sequences in the sample; approximately 12% occur only once, and 6.5% to 7% lies in the top ten. Their recognized antigens are unknown. The sequenced sample consisted of blood, either unsorted or a sorted T cell fraction (not recorded which). These receptors were taken from a male donor with ankylosing spondylitis.

In this sample, this clonotype turned up a few times. The gene calls are TRBV29-1 and TRBJ1-5; D is ambiguous. V was trimmed by 6 bases and J by 1 base, leaving 10 bases between them. CDR1 is SQVTM, CDR2 ANQGSEA, per germline. The CDR3 has 13 amino acids. This CDR3 is CSVSEGSNQPQHF. Here the CDR3 DNA reads TGCAGCGTGTCCGAGGGCAGCAATCAGCCCCAGCATTTT.

This clonotype was recorded a few times. The chain couples TRBV20-1 to TRBJ2-1, with D tentatively TRBD2 (7 bases). The germline gives CDR1 DFQATT, CDR2 SNEGSKA (reference sequence). The CDR3 spans 14 residues. Trimming took off 6 bases at V and 6 bases at J, with 18 bases between the two ends. The CDR3: CSAADLGGANEQFF. The DNA for the CDR3 is TGCAGTGCAGCCGATCTAGGGGGGGCCAATGAGCAGTTCTTC.

This clonotype has a count of ten or more. The chain is built from TRBV24-1 and TRBJ2-2; D unclear. This CDR3 is built from 16 residues. Trimming removed 0 bases from V and 1 base from J, with 8 bases in between. Germline V gives CDR1 KGHDR, CDR2 SFDVKD. CDR3 residues: CATSDLGSGNTGELFF. As DNA, the CDR3 is TGTGCCACCAGTGATTTGGGTTCAGGGAACACCGGGGAGCTGTTTTTT.

The chain employs TRBV10-2 and TRBJ1-2, with a weak D call TRBD1 (6 bases). This CDR3 has 13 residues. The germline V gene has CDR1 WSHSY and CDR2 SAAADI. Trimming took 6 bases from V and 3 from J, leaving 11 bases between them. The CDR3 DNA is TGCGCCAGCAGAGACACAGGGCACTATGGCTACACCTTC. Amino acids: CASRDTGHYGYTF.

This clonotype was observed a few times. This sequence joins TRBV3-1 and TRBJ2-7; 11 bases are a match to TRBD1. From germline, CDR1 is LGHDT and CDR2 YNNKEL (reference sequence). The length of the CDR3 is 16 residues. With V trimmed by 0 bases and J by 6 bases, 7 bases remained unmatched. The CDR3 reads CASSQDVGQGAGEQYF. The CDR3 DNA reads TGTGCCAGCAGCCAAGATGTCGGACAGGGGGCGGGCGAGCAGTACTTC.

This clonotype appeared a few times. The chain joins TRBV29-1 to TRBJ2-7, with 8 bases lining up with TRBD1. Looked up from germline, CDR1 is SQVTM and CDR2 is ANQGSEA. V trimming: 4 bases; J trimming: 3 bases; junction bases outside the gene matches: 5. The CDR3 is 13 amino acids. The CDR3 region is CSVVETGVYEQYF. CDR3 nucleotides: TGCAGCGTTGTCGAGACAGGGGTCTACGAGCAGTACTTC.

The chain carries TRBV7-2 and TRBJ2-7; 9 bases agree with TRBD2. CDR1 is SGHTA and CDR2 is FQGNSA in the germline V gene. CDR3 length equals 15 residues. Trimming cost V 5 bases and J 2 bases; bases outside gene matches: 7. CDR3 in DNA: TGTGCCAGCAGCACCCGACTAGCGGACACCTACGAGCAGTACTTC. As protein: CASSTRLADTYEQYF.

On this clonotype: This CDR3 is missing its conserved last phenylalanine or tryptophan, likely due to a read error. The V and J genes are TRBV10-3 and TRBJ2-6, with unresolved D. The CDR3 length is 18 residues. With 0 bases removed from V and 6 bases from J, the gap between germline ends came to 18 bases. CDR1 and CDR2 from the germline V gene are ENHRY and SYGVKD. The CDR3 loop reads CAISESASSWVVANVLTS. The CDR3, as DNA: TGTGCCATCAGTGAGTCAGCGTCGTCCTGGGTGGTGGCCAACGTCCTGACTTCC.

To note about this clonotype: At one of its ends the junction is not consistent with the germline gene, which may arise from a read error. V usage is TRBV7-9 and J usage is TRBJ2-7; the D is unclear. CDR3 length: 12 residues. Germline V gene data show CDR1 as SEHNR and CDR2 as FQNEAQ (reference sequence). CDR3 nucleotides: TGTGCCAGCACCTTAAGGGCCTACGAGCAGTACTTC. This translates into CASTLRAYEQYF.

The V and J genes are TRBV29-1 and TRBJ2-7; TRBD1 matches 12 bases. V was clipped by 6 bases and J by 7 bases; unmatched bases: 7. This CDR3 has 13 residues. CDR1 is SQVTM, CDR2 ANQGSEA, per germline. The CDR3 DNA reads as TGCAGCGTAACGGGACAGGGGGCTCAAGAGCAGTACTTC. Translating gives CSVTGQGAQEQYF.

This rearrangement joins TRBV14 to TRBJ1-3; D gene ambiguous. This CDR3 is 16 amino acids long. V shed 1 base and J shed 1 base, with 11 bases lying between them. Germline V gene sequence: CDR1 SGHDN, CDR2 FVKESK. CDR3 in amino acids: CASSQVTTLSGNTIYF. The CDR3 DNA reads TGTGCCAGCAGCCAAGTCACGACACTTTCTGGAAACACCATATATTTT. Looking up the rest from reference TRBV14 and TRBJ1-3 gives the full variable domain: EAGVTQFPSHSVIEKGQTVTLRCDPISGHDNLYWYRRVMGKEIKFLLHFVKESKQDESGMPNNRFLAERTGGTYSTLKVQPAELEDSGVYFCASSQVTTLSGNTIYFGEGSWLTVV.

This clonotype has a handful of counts. The V and J genes are TRBV7-2 and TRBJ2-1; D call uncertain. V lost 1 base to trimming and J lost 8 bases, with 12 bases between them. Germline lookup yields CDR1 SGHTA and CDR2 FQGNSA. This CDR3 contains 14 residues. The CDR3 protein is CASSLDRTSDEQFF. The CDR3 region has the DNA TGTGCCAGCAGCTTAGACCGAACCTCGGATGAGCAGTTCTTC.

This clonotype was counted between two and nine times. V is TRBV20-1 and J is TRBJ2-7, with D perhaps being TRBD1 or TRBD2 (7 bases each). The germline CDR1 and CDR2 sequences are DFQATT and SNEGSKA (reference sequence). The length of the CDR3 is 15 residues. Trimming left V 1 base short and J 1 base short, with 14 bases between. DNA for the CDR3: TGCAGTGCTAGAGCGGGGCAGGGGGGGTCCTACGAGCAGTACTTC. Translated: CSARAGQGGSYEQYF.

The V gene is TRBV11-1, the J gene TRBJ2-1; 10 nucleotides match TRBD2. Per the germline V gene, CDR1 is SGHAT and CDR2 is FQDESV (reference sequence). V trimming: 1 base; J trimming: 7 bases; junction bases outside the gene matches: 16. The CDR3 contains 19 residues. The CDR3 DNA reads TGTGCCAGCAGCTTAGGGTTCGGGGCTAGCGGGAGACTTGGGAATGAGCAGTTCTTC. Translated: CASSLGFGASGRLGNEQFF.

The chain joins TRBV6-1 to TRBJ1-1; 7 bases fit TRBD1. The CDR3 runs 14 residues. V was clipped by 2 bases and J by 3 bases; unmatched bases: 3. Germline CDR1 reads MNHNS; CDR2 reads SASEGT. CDR3 residues: CASSERGQYTEAFF. For the CDR3, the DNA is TGTGCCAGCAGTGAAAGGGGACAGTACACTGAAGCTTTCTTT.

The table lists this clonotype with many counts. The chain joins TRBV7-2 to TRBJ2-7; D ambiguous. CDR1 is SGHTA and CDR2 is FQGNSA in the germline V gene. Trimming cost V 2 bases and J 3 bases, with 11 bases left between them. The CDR3 runs 14 residues. The CDR3 loop is CASSLISGDYEQYF. The CDR3 region has the DNA TGTGCCAGCAGCTTAATCTCTGGAGACTACGAGCAGTACTTC. Using reference TRBV7-2 and TRBJ2-7 for the parts outside the CDR3, the full variable domain is GAGVSQSPSNKVTEKGKDVELRCDPISGHTALYWYRQSLGQGLEFLIYFQGNSAPDKSGLPSDRFSAERTGGSVSTLTIQRTQQEDSAVYLCASSLISGDYEQYFGPGTRLTVT.

This chain links TRBV7-9 with TRBJ2-2; possible D gene TRBD1, 6 bases. Germline CDR1 reads SEHNR; CDR2 reads FQNEAQ (reference sequence). The CDR3 has 15 residues. Trimming stripped 4 bases from V and 3 bases from J, with 12 bases between. The CDR3 sequence: CASSSPGQYTGELFF. In DNA, the CDR3 is TGTGCCAGCAGCTCCCCCGGACAGTACACCGGGGAGCTGTTTTTT.

This clonotype turned up a few times. The chain joins TRBV7-7 to TRBJ2-5; weak D call: TRBD2 (5 bases). The CDR3 is 15 amino acids. V was trimmed by 2 bases and J by 1 base, leaving 11 bases between them. CDR1 and CDR2 (germline): SSHAT, FNYEAQ (reference sequence). The CDR3 DNA reads TGTGCCAGCAGCTTAAACGCTGGGAGCCAAGAGACCCAGTACTTC. It is translated as CASSLNAGSQETQYF.

This clonotype was seen a handful of times. The chain is built from TRBV11-2 and TRBJ2-2; TRBD2 matches 9 bases. Germline CDR1 is SGHAT and CDR2 is FQNNGV. The CDR3 contains 17 residues. V lost 0 bases and J lost 3; bases outside the gene matches: 5. CDR3 nucleotide sequence: TGTGCCAGCAGCTTAGACAGCGGGAGGACTTACACCGGGGAGCTGTTTTTT. Protein sequence: CASSLDSGRTYTGELFF.

There are a few counts of this clonotype. The chain is built from TRBV20-1 and TRBJ2-2; 7 nucleotides agree with TRBD2. J gave up 5 bases and V 3 bases, and 3 bases lay outside the gene matches. Looked up from germline, CDR1 is DFQATT and CDR2 is SNEGSKA (reference sequence). CDR3 length: 13 residues. The CDR3 loop reads CSARTSWTGELFF. As DNA, the CDR3 is TGCAGTGCTAGGACTAGCTGGACCGGGGAGCTGTTTTTT.

The rearrangement links TRBV3-1 to TRBJ1-2; D not resolved. Germline CDR1 reads LGHDT; CDR2 reads YNNKEL (reference sequence). CDR3 length: 14 residues. V was pared by 0 bases and J by 8 bases, with 13 bases between. The CDR3 here is CASSQDATVRGYTF. Here the CDR3 DNA reads TGTGCCAGCAGCCAAGATGCAACAGTTAGAGGCTACACCTTC.

This clonotype appeared a few times. The chain couples TRBV2 to TRBJ2-6; TRBD2 agrees at 8 bases. The CDR3 totals 18 residues. V lost 6 bases and J lost 0; bases outside the gene matches: 10. Germline values: CDR1 SNHLY, CDR2 FYNNEI. The CDR3 nucleotides are TGTGCCAGCAGAACCGGGACTAGTGTTAACTCTGGGGCCAACGTCCTGACTTTC. Translation gives CASRTGTSVNSGANVLTF. The whole variable domain, remainder taken from reference TRBV2 and TRBJ2-6, is EPEVTQTPSHQVTQMGQEVILRCVPISNHLYFYWYRQILGQKVEFLVSFYNNEISEKSEIFDDQFSVERPDGSNFTLKIRSTKLEDSAMYFCASRTGTSVNSGANVLTFGAGSRLTVL.

A few counts support this clonotype. The chain employs TRBV7-9 and TRBJ2-3; 7 nucleotides line up with TRBD2. The CDR3 totals 16 residues. Trimming cost V 0 bases and J 5 bases; bases outside gene matches: 8. CDR1 and CDR2 from the germline V gene are SEHNR and FQNEAQ (reference sequence). This CDR3 reads CASSLAGSGNGDTQYF. The CDR3 coding sequence is TGTGCCAGCAGCTTAGCGGGGAGCGGGAATGGAGATACGCAGTATTTT.